This T cell receptor beta chain was profiled in a study of cytomegalovirus exposure and HLA in healthy donors. General study points: Rare sequences made up most TCRs, while some public TCRs were found in many donors. TCR beta chains numbering more than 150 were designated cytomegalovirus-associated. The authors considered a cluster of highly shared sequence variants likely to be a sequencing artifact. Earlier findings revealed that most TCR beta V segments proved productive either about 90% or about 30% of the time.

Trimming took 0 bases from V and 3 from J, leaving 21 bases between them. The CDR3 contains 18 residues. Germline V gene data show CDR1 as SGHNT and CDR2 as YENEEA. Notes on this clone: Antigen unknown.

PCR amplification relied on 60 Vbeta primers (plus 13 Jbeta primers). The data were produced by immunoSEQ multiplex PCR, yet TCRdb's version contains in-frame clones alone and is incomplete. Its table lists 70,000 or so clones. The chain carries TRBV11-3 and TRBJ2-7; tentatively, D is TRBD2 (5 bases). The TCR sequence derives from a boy aged 10-17 years in good health and CMV-seronegative. Material: PBMCs. CDR3 sequence reads: CASSLDGVREIILYEQYF. CDR3 DNA: TGTGCCAGCAGCTTAGACGGGGTGAGGGAGATCATTCTCTACGAGCAGTACTTC. Full variable domain (missing parts from reference TRBV11-3 and TRBJ2-7): EAGVVQSPRYKIIEKKQPVAFWCNPISGHNTLYWYLQNLGQGPELLIRYENEEAVDDSQLPKDRFSAERLKGVDSTLKIQPAELGDSAVYLCASSLDGVREIILYEQYFGPGTRLTVT.